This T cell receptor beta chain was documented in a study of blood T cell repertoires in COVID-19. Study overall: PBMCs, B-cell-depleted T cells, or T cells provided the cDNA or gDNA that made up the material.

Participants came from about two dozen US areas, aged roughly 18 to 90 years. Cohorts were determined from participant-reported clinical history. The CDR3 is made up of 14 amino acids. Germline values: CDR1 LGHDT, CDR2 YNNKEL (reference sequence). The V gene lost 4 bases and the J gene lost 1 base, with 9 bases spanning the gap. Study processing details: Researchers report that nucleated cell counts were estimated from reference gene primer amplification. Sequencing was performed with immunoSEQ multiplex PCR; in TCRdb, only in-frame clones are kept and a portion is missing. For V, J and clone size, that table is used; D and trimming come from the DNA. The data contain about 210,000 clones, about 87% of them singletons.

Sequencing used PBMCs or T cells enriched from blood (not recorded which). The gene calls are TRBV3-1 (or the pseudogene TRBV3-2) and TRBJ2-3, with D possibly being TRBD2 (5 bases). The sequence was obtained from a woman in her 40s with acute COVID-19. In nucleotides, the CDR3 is TGTGCCAGCAGCCCACTAGTTCGCACAGATACGCAGTATTTT. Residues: CASSPLVRTDTQYF.